The 21 T cell receptor beta chains listed next were all sequenced from one sample in a study of T cell responses to AZD1222 COVID-19 vaccine. Clones were read by immunoSEQ multiplex PCR, and TCRdb kept only the in-frame ones, dropping some. The sample contains about 94,000 clones, 85% of which appear only once. The sequencing here drew on peripheral blood, taken 28 days after the second AZD1222 dose. The receptors originated from an adult who received the AZD1222 COVID-19 vaccine.

This clone was seen once. The chain recombines TRBV7-9 with TRBJ2-1, with TRBD2 as a possible D gene (6 bases). Germline V gene sequence: CDR1 SEHNR, CDR2 FQNEAQ (reference sequence). V lost 4 bases and J lost 6, with 13 bases in between. This CDR3 is built from 14 residues. As DNA, the CDR3 is TGTGCCAGCAGCTCGCATCGGGAGTTCAATGAGCAGTTCTTC. Amino acids: CASSSHREFNEQFF.

This clone appeared a single time. This chain connects TRBV19 to TRBJ2-7; tentatively, D is TRBD1 (7 bases). The CDR3 has 16 residues. Germline CDR1 is LNHDA and CDR2 is SQIVND (reference sequence). The germline V and J ends were trimmed by 5 bases and 2 bases, with 19 bases remaining between them. The CDR3: CASSPPAGGLAYEQYF. CDR3 nucleotide sequence: TGTGCCAGTAGTCCCCCGGCAGGGGGGCTCGCCTACGAGCAGTACTTC.

This clone has only a few counts. V is TRBV5-1 and J is TRBJ2-7; D remains unclear. This CDR3 comprises 14 residues. In germline, CDR1 is SGHRS, CDR2 YFSETQ. Trimming shortened V by 4 bases and J by 2 bases, and 13 bases separated the two germline ends. CDR3 in amino acids: CASSPAVDPYEQYF. The DNA of the CDR3 is TGCGCCAGCAGCCCCGCCGTTGATCCCTACGAGCAGTACTTC.

This chain uses TRBV10-3 with TRBJ1-1; D possibly corresponds to TRBD1 (6 bases). V was clipped by 3 bases and J by 11 bases, with 10 bases between them. CDR1 and CDR2 from the germline V gene are ENHRY and SYGVKD. There are 11 residues in the CDR3. CDR3 sequence: CAISDSGGAFF. Written as DNA, the CDR3 is TGTGCCATCAGTGATTCTGGGGGCGCTTTCTTT.

The J gene is TRBJ2-1, the V gene TRBV3-1 (or the pseudogene TRBV3-2); TRBD2 agrees at 9 bases. V shed 8 bases, J shed 12 bases, and the junction held 17 bases outside the gene matches. The CDR3 consists of 15 residues. Germline V gene data show CDR1 as LGHDT and CDR2 as YNNKEL (reference sequence). In DNA, the CDR3 is TGTGCCAGCGGAATTAGCGGGAGAGTCCAACGGGTGCAGTTCTTC. It yields the protein CASGISGRVQRVQFF.

V and J are TRBV9 and TRBJ2-3; 12 bases are a match to TRBD2. This CDR3 region has 17 residues. The junction had 11 bases not matched to a gene; V was cut back by 3 bases and J by 6 bases. CDR1 and CDR2 from the germline V gene are SGDLS and YYNGEE. DNA for the CDR3: TGTGCCAGCAGCGGGCGACTAGCGGGGGTTCTCACGGATACGCAGTATTTT. Protein product: CASSGRLAGVLTDTQYF.

V usage is TRBV12-3 or TRBV12-4 and J usage is TRBJ1-4; D possibly corresponds to TRBD1 (5 bases). The CDR3 sequence is 12 residues long. V gave up 6 bases and J gave up 5 bases, with 7 bases separating them. This CDR3 reads CASRRGNEKLFF. CDR3 nucleotide sequence: TGTGCCAGCAGGAGGGGAAATGAAAAACTGTTTTTT.

J is TRBJ2-2 and V is TRBV7-8, with D tentatively TRBD1 (7 bases). CDR1 SGHVS and CDR2 FQNEAQ come from the germline V gene. The CDR3 sequence is 19 residues long. Trimming stripped 5 bases from V and 6 bases from J, with 28 bases between. The CDR3 DNA sequence: TGTGCCAGCAGCCCCCTCCCCGGGCCAGGGGGGTTTCAACCCGGGGAGCTGTTTTTT. This translates into CASSPLPGPGGFQPGELFF.

This clone was observed once. The chain couples TRBV7-9 to TRBJ1-1, with D unresolved. The CDR3 length is 11 residues. Germline assignment: CDR1 SEHNR and CDR2 FQNEAQ (reference sequence). V was cut by 1 base and J by 10 bases, with 7 bases left in between. CDR3 loop: CASSLEGGAFF. The DNA for the CDR3 is TGTGCCAGCAGCTTAGAAGGAGGAGCTTTCTTT. The variable domain in full, with the rest retrieved from reference TRBV7-9 and TRBJ1-1, is DTGVSQNPRHKITKRGQNVTFRCDPISEHNRLYWYRQTLGQGPEFLTYFQNEAQLEKSRLLSDRFSAERPKGSFSTLEIQRTEQGDSAMYLCASSLEGGAFFGQGTRLTVV.

V and J are TRBV14 and TRBJ2-7; 7 positions agree with TRBD1. The CDR3 extends over 20 amino acids. Germline V CDR1 and CDR2: SGHDN, FVKESK. J was trimmed by 8 bases and V by 2 bases; bases with no gene match: 27. CDR3 amino acids: CASSQPTSRDSLLKGVQQYF. CDR3 sequence (DNA): TGTGCCAGCAGCCAACCTACGTCCCGGGACAGTCTTCTAAAGGGCGTCCAGCAGTACTTC.

In DNA form, the CDR3 reads TGTGCCACCAGTGAGGCAGGGGCCACCTACGAGCAGTACTTC. Encoded protein: CATSEAGATYEQYF. The chain is built from TRBV24-1 and TRBJ2-7, with D perhaps matching TRBD1 (6 bases). V was pared by 4 bases and J by 2 bases, with 11 bases between. The CDR3 has 14 residues. The V gene's germline CDR1 is KGHDR and CDR2 SFDVKD.

The chain links TRBV3-1 (or the pseudogene TRBV3-2) to TRBJ2-7, with 12 bases matching TRBD1. Germline loops: CDR1 LGHDT, CDR2 YNNKEL (reference sequence). The V gene end was trimmed by 4 bases and the J gene end by 3 bases; junction bases not matched to a gene: 13. The CDR3 is 18 amino acids. For the CDR3, the DNA is TGTGCCAGCAGCCCCATAAGGACGGGACAGGGGGCCCTCTACGAGCAGTACTTC. Translated: CASSPIRTGQGALYEQYF.

V gene TRBV7-3 combines with J gene TRBJ1-2; D perhaps matches TRBD1 (5 bases). Trimming removed 5 bases from V and 4 bases from J, with 11 bases in between. The CDR3 extends over 13 amino acids. Germline lookup yields CDR1 SGHTA and CDR2 FQGTGA. CDR3 residues: CASSPTGSYGYTF. In nucleotides, the CDR3 is TGTGCCAGCAGCCCTACAGGTTCCTATGGCTACACCTTC.

The rearrangement joins TRBV6-5 to TRBJ1-1; 8 bases agree with TRBD1. Unmatched junction bases numbered 7, after V lost 4 bases and J lost 6 bases. The CDR3 has 14 amino acids. The V gene's germline CDR1 is MNHEY and CDR2 SVGAGI. CDR3 residues: CASSSYRGVPEAFF. In nucleotides, the CDR3 is TGTGCCAGCAGTTCCTACAGGGGGGTCCCTGAAGCTTTCTTT.

This chain connects TRBV5-1 to TRBJ1-1; D is ambiguous. The CDR3 is made up of 14 amino acids. V was trimmed by 3 bases and J by 4 bases, leaving 13 bases between them. Germline-derived CDR1 and CDR2 are SGHRS and YFSETQ. CDR3 in amino acids: CASSSTPVGTEAFF. The CDR3 DNA sequence: TGCGCCAGCAGCTCGACACCCGTGGGCACTGAAGCTTTCTTT.

The chain joins TRBV5-1 to TRBJ2-7; D uncertain. V lost 0 bases and J lost 2, with 6 bases in between. The CDR3 extends over 13 amino acids. Per the germline V gene, CDR1 is SGHRS and CDR2 is YFSETQ. In DNA, the CDR3 is TGCGCCAGCAGCTTGGGGGGAACCTACGAGCAGTACTTC. It translates to CASSLGGTYEQYF.

This chain connects TRBV14 to TRBJ2-7; maybe TRBD2 (6 bases). The CDR3 runs to 12 residues. Germline-derived CDR1 and CDR2 are SGHDN and FVKESK. Between the trimmed V and J ends, which lost 6 bases and 6 bases, there was a span of 12 bases. CDR3 nucleotide sequence: TGTGCCAGCAGTGTTGGGGGACTCGAGCAGTACTTC. Amino acids: CASSVGGLEQYF.

This clone was seen only once. The chain uses TRBV2 and TRBJ2-2; 7 bases agree with TRBD1. The V gene's germline CDR1 is SNHLY and CDR2 FYNNEI. This CDR3 comprises 14 residues. J gave up 4 bases and V 7 bases, and 6 bases lay outside the gene matches. The CDR3 sequence is CASKLQGPTGELFF. The CDR3 DNA sequence: TGTGCCAGCAAGCTACAGGGGCCCACCGGGGAGCTGTTTTTT. Combining the CDR3 with reference TRBV2 and TRBJ2-2 gives the whole variable domain EPEVTQTPSHQVTQMGQEVILRCVPISNHLYFYWYRQILGQKVEFLVSFYNNEISEKSEIFDDQFSVERPDGSNFTLKIRSTKLEDSAMYFCASKLQGPTGELFFGEGSRLTVL.

This clone is a singleton in its sample. The rearrangement links TRBV5-4 to TRBJ2-5; the D call may be TRBD1 or TRBD2 (6 bases each). Germline CDR1 SGHNT, CDR2 YYREEE (reference sequence). The length of the CDR3 is 12 residues. V lost 4 bases to trimming and J lost 6 bases, with 10 bases between them. CDR3 loop: CASSPGAKTQYF. The CDR3 region has the DNA TGTGCCAGCAGCCCGGGGGCCAAGACCCAGTACTTC.

A single count supports this clone. The CDR3 sequence is CASSYRGRAHAQYF. CDR3 bases: TGTGCCAGCAGTTATCGCGGGAGGGCCCATGCCCAGTACTTC. The chain has TRBV6-2 or TRBV6-3 and TRBJ2-5; 9 nucleotides align to TRBD2. From germline, CDR1 is MNHEY and CDR2 SVGEGT. The ends lost 3 bases at V and 9 bases at J; junction bases unmatched: 8. The CDR3 contains 14 residues.

The V gene is TRBV7-2, the J gene TRBJ1-1; no clear D gene. Trimming stripped 1 base from V and 5 bases from J, with 14 bases between. The germline gives CDR1 SGHTA, CDR2 FQGNSA. The CDR3 length is 15 residues. The CDR3 bases are TGTGCCAGCAGCTTAGATCACCCGAGTGGGACTGAAGCTTTCTTT. The encoded protein is CASSLDHPSGTEAFF.